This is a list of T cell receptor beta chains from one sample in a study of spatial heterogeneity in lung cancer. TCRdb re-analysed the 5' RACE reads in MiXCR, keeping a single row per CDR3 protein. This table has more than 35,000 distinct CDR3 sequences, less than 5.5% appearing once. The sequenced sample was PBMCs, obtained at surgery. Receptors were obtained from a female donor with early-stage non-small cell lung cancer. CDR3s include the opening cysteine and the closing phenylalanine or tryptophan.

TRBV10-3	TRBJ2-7	CAITGTSGTYEQYF
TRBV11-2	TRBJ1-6	CASSLERDRADSPLHF
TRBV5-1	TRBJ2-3	CASSLVPSGRTDTQYF
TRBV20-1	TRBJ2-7	CSAPRTGGFYEQYF
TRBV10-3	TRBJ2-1	CAISQTSGSEGEQFF
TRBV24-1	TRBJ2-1	CATSDLIGEQFF
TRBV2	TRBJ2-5	CASSEYERETQYF
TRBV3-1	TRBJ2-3	CASSRRTGDGDTQYF
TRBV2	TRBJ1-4	CASRKGTVEKLFF
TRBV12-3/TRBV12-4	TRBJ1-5	CASSLMEDQPQHF
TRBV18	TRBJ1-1	CASSPPLQGQGTEAFF
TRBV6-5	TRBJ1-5	CASGELYQPQHF
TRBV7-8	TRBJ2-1	CASSLGSGLANREQFF
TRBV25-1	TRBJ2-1	CASRSATADNEQFF